These T cell receptor beta chains were read from a single sample in a study of T cell responses to AZD1222 COVID-19 vaccine. The data were produced by immunoSEQ multiplex PCR, yet TCRdb's version contains in-frame clones alone and is incomplete. The table shows roughly 150,000 clones, with about 90% occurring only once. The material was peripheral blood, obtained on day 0 of AZD1222 vaccination. These receptors were collected from an adult in good health. Both conserved end residues are part of each CDR3. Fields, in order: clone size, V gene, J gene, D gene, CDR3 protein, CDR3 DNA. D genes are given only for firm matches. Clone size is shown for a subset of rows, as once, few, many or a class of expanded clone.

clone size: -; V gene: TRBV10-3; J gene: TRBJ2-7; D gene: -; CDR3 protein: CAIRAGLSSYEQYF; CDR3 DNA: TGTGCCATCCGCGCGGGACTGAGCTCCTACGAGCAGTACTTC
clone size: -; V gene: TRBV27; J gene: TRBJ1-2; D gene: TRBD1; CDR3 protein: CASMTGARGYTF; CDR3 DNA: TGTGCCAGCATGACAGGGGCTAGAGGCTACACCTTC
clone size: -; V gene: TRBV4-1; J gene: TRBJ1-5; D gene: -; CDR3 protein: CASSLLQESYQPQHF; CDR3 DNA: TGCGCCAGCAGCCTCCTGCAGGAGTCCTACCAGCCCCAGCATTTT
clone size: few; V gene: TRBV24-1; J gene: TRBJ2-1; D gene: -; CDR3 protein: CATSDEYEGGEQFF; CDR3 DNA: TGTGCCACCAGTGACGAGTACGAGGGTGGTGAGCAGTTCTTC
clone size: -; V gene: TRBV27; J gene: TRBJ1-1; D gene: TRBD1; CDR3 protein: CASSLSGQGDTEAFF; CDR3 DNA: TGTGCCAGCAGTTTATCGGGACAGGGGGACACTGAAGCTTTCTTT
clone size: -; V gene: TRBV4-1; J gene: TRBJ2-3; D gene: -; CDR3 protein: CASSHGKTGTDTQYF; CDR3 DNA: TGCGCCAGCAGCCACGGGAAAACGGGCACAGATACGCAGTATTTT
clone size: -; V gene: TRBV28; J gene: TRBJ1-1; D gene: -; CDR3 protein: CASTQREERTEAFF; CDR3 DNA: TGTGCCAGCACTCAGCGGGAGGAGAGGACTGAAGCTTTCTTT
clone size: -; V gene: TRBV5-6; J gene: TRBJ1-6; D gene: TRBD1; CDR3 protein: CASSRLQGALGSPLHF; CDR3 DNA: TGTGCCAGCAGCCGCTTGCAGGGGGCGCTGGGGTCACCCCTCCACTTT
clone size: -; V gene: TRBV5-1; J gene: TRBJ1-4; D gene: TRBD1; CDR3 protein: CASSPDTGVREKLFF; CDR3 DNA: TGCGCCAGCAGCCCGGATACAGGGGTTCGGGAAAAACTGTTTTTT
clone size: -; V gene: TRBV6-6; J gene: TRBJ2-1; D gene: TRBD2; CDR3 protein: CASSYGREVINEQFF; CDR3 DNA: TGTGCCAGCAGTTACGGGCGGGAGGTCATCAATGAGCAGTTCTTC
clone size: -; V gene: TRBV18; J gene: TRBJ2-5; D gene: -; CDR3 protein: CASSEDQETQYF; CDR3 DNA: TGTGCCAGCTCAGAAGACCAAGAGACCCAGTACTTC
clone size: -; V gene: TRBV6-1; J gene: TRBJ1-1; D gene: -; CDR3 protein: CASSEALGTEAFF; CDR3 DNA: TGTGCCAGCAGTGAAGCATTAGGGACTGAAGCTTTCTTT
clone size: -; V gene: TRBV28; J gene: TRBJ1-2; D gene: -; CDR3 protein: CASSLQQFNYGYTF; CDR3 DNA: TGTGCCAGCAGTTTACAACAGTTTAACTATGGCTACACCTTC
clone size: -; V gene: TRBV11-2; J gene: TRBJ2-1; D gene: TRBD2; CDR3 protein: CASSDGTSGTGNEQFF; CDR3 DNA: TGTGCCAGCAGCGATGGGACTAGCGGGACCGGCAATGAGCAGTTCTTC
clone size: -; V gene: TRBV25-1; J gene: TRBJ2-7; D gene: -; CDR3 protein: CASSELGVFYEQYF; CDR3 DNA: TGTGCCAGCAGTGAACTAGGAGTATTCTACGAGCAGTACTTC
clone size: -; V gene: TRBV10-3; J gene: TRBJ2-1; D gene: -; CDR3 protein: CATWGSGNEQFF; CDR3 DNA: TGTGCCACTTGGGGGAGTGGCAATGAGCAGTTCTTC
clone size: -; V gene: TRBV7-9; J gene: TRBJ2-1; D gene: -; CDR3 protein: CASSLVGLASTYNEQFF; CDR3 DNA: TGTGCCAGCAGCTTAGTCGGTCTAGCGTCAACCTACAATGAGCAGTTCTTC
clone size: -; V gene: TRBV2; J gene: TRBJ1-5; D gene: TRBD1; CDR3 protein: CASSEGLTGGPQPQHF; CDR3 DNA: TGTGCCAGCAGTGAAGGTCTGACAGGGGGCCCTCAGCCCCAGCATTTT
clone size: -; V gene: TRBV12-3/TRBV12-4; J gene: TRBJ1-5; D gene: -; CDR3 protein: CASSFAVQPQHF; CDR3 DNA: TGTGCCAGCAGTTTTGCGGTTCAGCCCCAGCATTTT
clone size: -; V gene: TRBV5-5; J gene: TRBJ1-2; D gene: -; CDR3 protein: CASSLTGPNYGYTF; CDR3 DNA: TGTGCCAGCAGCTTGACAGGGCCGAACTATGGCTACACCTTC
clone size: -; V gene: TRBV28; J gene: TRBJ1-1; D gene: -; CDR3 protein: CASSLGGEYTEAFF; CDR3 DNA: TGTGCCAGCAGTTTGGGAGGGGAGTACACTGAAGCTTTCTTT
clone size: -; V gene: TRBV5-6; J gene: TRBJ2-2; D gene: -; CDR3 protein: CASSSLGTTTGELFF; CDR3 DNA: TGTGCCAGCAGCTCTTTAGGGACAACCACCGGGGAGCTGTTTTTT
clone size: -; V gene: TRBV4-3; J gene: TRBJ1-1; D gene: -; CDR3 protein: CASSQSWYTEAFF; CDR3 DNA: TGCGCCAGCAGCCAATCCTGGTACACTGAAGCTTTCTTT
clone size: -; V gene: TRBV4-3; J gene: TRBJ2-7; D gene: TRBD1; CDR3 protein: CASSHWGTGLTWEQYF; CDR3 DNA: TGCGCCAGCAGCCATTGGGGGACAGGTCTAACGTGGGAGCAGTACTTC
clone size: -; V gene: TRBV7-9; J gene: TRBJ2-6; D gene: -; CDR3 protein: CASIPINSGANVLTF; CDR3 DNA: TGTGCCAGCATCCCAATCAATTCTGGGGCCAACGTCCTGACTTTC
clone size: -; V gene: TRBV9; J gene: TRBJ1-4; D gene: -; CDR3 protein: CASSQREGINEKLFF; CDR3 DNA: TGTGCCAGCAGCCAGCGGGAGGGTATTAATGAAAAACTGTTTTTT
clone size: -; V gene: TRBV9; J gene: TRBJ2-1; D gene: -; CDR3 protein: CASGPNEQFF; CDR3 DNA: TGTGCCAGTGGACCCAATGAGCAGTTCTTC
clone size: -; V gene: TRBV28; J gene: TRBJ1-3; D gene: TRBD1; CDR3 protein: CASSLDRGRLSSGNTIYF; CDR3 DNA: TGTGCCAGCAGCCTTGACAGGGGGCGGCTCAGCTCTGGAAACACCATATATTTT
clone size: -; V gene: TRBV19; J gene: TRBJ1-5; D gene: -; CDR3 protein: CASSSHDGQPQHF; CDR3 DNA: TGTGCCAGTAGTTCACACGACGGACAGCCCCAGCATTTT
clone size: few; V gene: TRBV6-4; J gene: TRBJ2-1; D gene: -; CDR3 protein: CASMASEGSYNEQFF; CDR3 DNA: TGTGCCAGCATGGCTTCAGAGGGCTCCTACAATGAGCAGTTCTTC